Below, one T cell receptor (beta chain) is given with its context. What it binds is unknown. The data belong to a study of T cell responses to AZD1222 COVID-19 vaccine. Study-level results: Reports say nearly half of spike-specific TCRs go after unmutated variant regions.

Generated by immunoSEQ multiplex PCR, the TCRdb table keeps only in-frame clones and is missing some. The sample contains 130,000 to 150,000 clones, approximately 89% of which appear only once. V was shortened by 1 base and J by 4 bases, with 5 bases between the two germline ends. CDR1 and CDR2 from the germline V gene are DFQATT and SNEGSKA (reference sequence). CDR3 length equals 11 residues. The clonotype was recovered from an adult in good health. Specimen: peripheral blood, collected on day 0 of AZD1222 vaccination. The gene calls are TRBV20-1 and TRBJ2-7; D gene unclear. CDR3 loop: CSARVGYEQYF. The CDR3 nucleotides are TGCAGTGCTAGAGTAGGGTACGAGCAGTACTTC.